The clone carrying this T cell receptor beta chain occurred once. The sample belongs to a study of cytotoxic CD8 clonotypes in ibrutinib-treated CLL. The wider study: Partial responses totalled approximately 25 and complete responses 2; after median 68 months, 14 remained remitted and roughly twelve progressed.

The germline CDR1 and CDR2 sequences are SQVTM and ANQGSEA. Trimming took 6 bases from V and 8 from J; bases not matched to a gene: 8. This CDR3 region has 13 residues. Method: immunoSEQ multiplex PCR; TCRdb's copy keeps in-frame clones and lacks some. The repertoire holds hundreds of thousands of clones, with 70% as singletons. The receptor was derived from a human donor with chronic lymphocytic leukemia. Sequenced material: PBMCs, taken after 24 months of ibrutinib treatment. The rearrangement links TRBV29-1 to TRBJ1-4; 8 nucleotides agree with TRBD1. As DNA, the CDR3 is TGCAGCGTAGACTCAGGGGGCTCCGAAAAACTGTTTTTT. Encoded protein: CSVDSGGSEKLFF.